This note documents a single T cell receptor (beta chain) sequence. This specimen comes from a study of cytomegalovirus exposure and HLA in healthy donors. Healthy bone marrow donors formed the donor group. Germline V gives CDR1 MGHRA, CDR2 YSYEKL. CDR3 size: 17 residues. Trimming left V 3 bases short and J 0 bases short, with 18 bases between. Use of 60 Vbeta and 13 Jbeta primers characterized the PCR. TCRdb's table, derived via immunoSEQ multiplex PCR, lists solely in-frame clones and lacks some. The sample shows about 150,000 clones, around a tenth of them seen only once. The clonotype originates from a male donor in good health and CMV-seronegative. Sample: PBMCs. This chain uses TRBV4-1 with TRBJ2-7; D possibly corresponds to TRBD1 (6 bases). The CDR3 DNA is TGCGCCAGCAGCCACGGTCCTCCCGGGACACCCTCCTACGAGCAGTACTTC. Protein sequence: CASSHGPPGTPSYEQYF.